These 24 T cell receptor beta chains came from one sample sequenced in a study of vaccination and CD4 T cells after COVID-19. An Oncomine TCR Beta short-read assay was used to sequence the DNA from cultured CD4+ T cells. Each CDR3 protein is one row after TCRdb ran MiXCR on the PCR reads. The sample lists nearly 15,000 distinct CDR3 sequences, 53% occurring once. Treatment indicated: roughly ten-day PBMC culture with coronavirus spike peptide pools or control peptides (ViraFEST assay). These receptors are not linked to any known antigen. The sample consisted of CD4+ T cells from blood, cultured in vitro, taken before SARS-CoV-2 vaccination. These receptors came from a human donor who had recovered from COVID-19.

V is TRBV7-8 and J is TRBJ2-2, with 14 nucleotides matching TRBD2. CDR3 length equals 16 residues. J gave up 6 bases and V 3 bases, and 3 bases lay outside the gene matches. The germline V gene has CDR1 SGHVS and CDR2 FQNEAQ. Here the CDR3 reads CASSFGTSGRSGELFF. Written as DNA, the CDR3 is TGTGCCAGCAGCTTCGGGACTAGCGGGAGATCCGGGGAGCTGTTTTTT.

V gene TRBV30 combines with J gene TRBJ2-5, with 7 positions matching TRBD1. This CDR3 has 13 amino acids. After removal of 3 bases from V and 5 bases from J, the junction contained 6 bases not matched to a gene. Germline CDR1 GTSNPN, CDR2 SVGIG (reference sequence). CDR3 amino acids: CAWSLGQRETQYF. CDR3 coding DNA: TGTGCCTGGAGCTTGGGACAGAGGGAGACCCAGTACTTC.

This chain joins TRBV7-2 and TRBJ1-5, with D tentatively TRBD1 (5 bases). Trimming took off 5 bases at V and 5 bases at J, with 16 bases between the two ends. The CDR3 spans 15 residues. CDR1 SGHTA and CDR2 FQGNSA come from the germline V gene. The DNA of the CDR3 is TGTGCCAGCAGCCCGGTTGGGACCAGGGATCAGCCCCAGCATTTT. It specifies CASSPVGTRDQPQHF.

The genes are TRBV5-5 and TRBJ1-1, with 9 nucleotides matching TRBD1. CDR3 length equals 15 residues. Germline trimming cut 4 bases from V and 0 bases from J; bases unmatched to any gene: 4. Germline assignment: CDR1 SGHKS and CDR2 YYEKEE (reference sequence). CDR3 in amino acids: CASSHRTGVNTEAFF. The CDR3 DNA reads TGTGCCAGCAGCCACCGGACAGGGGTGAACACTGAAGCTTTCTTT.

The chain joins TRBV20-1 to TRBJ1-1; no clear D. The CDR3 extends over 13 amino acids. V dropped 0 bases and J dropped 3 bases, with 8 bases sitting between them. Germline values: CDR1 DFQATT, CDR2 SNEGSKA (reference sequence). The CDR3 region has the DNA TGCAGTGCTAGAGATGGGGTCGACACTGAAGCTTTCTTT. Protein sequence: CSARDGVDTEAFF.

The gene calls are TRBV7-2 and TRBJ2-1; TRBD2 aligns across 14 bases. The V segment lost 1 base and the J segment 6 bases; nucleotides outside the gene matches: 2. Germline CDR1 is SGHTA and CDR2 is FQGNSA. The length of the CDR3 is 16 residues. CDR3: CASSLEGTSGSNEQFF. As DNA, the CDR3 is TGTGCCAGCAGCTTAGAGGGGACTAGCGGGAGCAATGAGCAGTTCTTC.

This sequence joins TRBV7-2 and TRBJ2-1, with TRBD2 as a possible D gene (6 bases). Trimming removed 1 base at V and 9 bases at J, with 16 bases between. The CDR3 is 15 residues long. Germline-derived CDR1 and CDR2 are SGHTA and FQGNSA. This CDR3 is CASSLDTTGGVEQFF. The CDR3 DNA reads as TGTGCCAGCAGCTTAGATACGACGGGCGGGGTTGAGCAGTTCTTC. Drawing the rest from reference TRBV7-2 and TRBJ2-1, the complete variable domain is GAGVSQSPSNKVTEKGKDVELRCDPISGHTALYWYRQSLGQGLEFLIYFQGNSAPDKSGLPSDRFSAERTGGSVSTLTIQRTQQEDSAVYLCASSLDTTGGVEQFFGPGTRLTVL.

The chain recombines TRBV6-5 with TRBJ2-7, with 10 bases lining up with TRBD1. Looked up from germline, CDR1 is MNHEY and CDR2 is SVGAGI. With V trimmed by 1 base and J by 2 bases, 2 bases remained unmatched. The CDR3 loop spans 15 amino acids. CDR3 sequence reads: CASSYFGQGAYEQYF. The CDR3 region has the DNA TGTGCCAGCAGTTACTTTGGACAGGGGGCCTACGAGCAGTACTTC.

J is TRBJ1-3 and V is TRBV7-3; 7 bases align to TRBD1. The CDR3 has 16 residues. V was clipped by 5 bases and J by 2 bases; unmatched bases: 9. Per germline, CDR1 SGHTA and CDR2 FQGTGA. CDR3 nucleotide sequence: TGTGCCAGCAGCACCGGGACAGAGGGCGCTGGAAACACCATATATTTT. This encodes CASSTGTEGAGNTIYF. The complete variable domain, with remaining parts taken from reference TRBV7-3 and TRBJ1-3, reads GAGVSQTPSNKVTEKGKYVELRCDPISGHTALYWYRQSLGQGPEFLIYFQGTGAADDSGLPNDRFFAVRPEGSVSTLKIQRTERGDSAVYLCASSTGTEGAGNTIYFGEGSWLTVV.

In its sample, this clonotype was seen once. The chain carries TRBV19 and TRBJ2-2, with D possibly called TRBD1 or TRBD2 (6 bases each). The V and J ends lost 10 bases and 6 bases respectively, with 15 bases between them. The V gene's germline CDR1 is LNHDA and CDR2 SQIVND (reference sequence). The CDR3 runs 13 residues. In DNA, the CDR3 is TGTGCCACCCGGGGGCCCCCCGCCGGGGAGCTGTTTTTT. Translation gives CATRGPPAGELFF.

The chain carries TRBV27 and TRBJ2-3, with 7 bases aligning to TRBD2. This CDR3 is 15 amino acids long. V shed 5 bases and J 6 bases; nucleotides not matched to a gene: 11. Germline loops: CDR1 MNHEY, CDR2 SMNVEV (reference sequence). The CDR3 coding sequence is TGTGCCAGCAGTCCGGGAGCGGGACGGGTGGATACGCAGTATTTT. Amino acid sequence: CASSPGAGRVDTQYF.

Concerning this clonotype: One junction end disagrees with the germline gene, perhaps due to a read error. The gene calls are TRBV19 and TRBJ1-5, with no clear D. Germline CDR1 reads LNHDA; CDR2 reads SQIVND (reference sequence). The CDR3 extends over 13 amino acids. The CDR3 loop is CASSIDRRQPQRF. Written as DNA, the CDR3 is TGTGCCAGTAGTATAGACAGGAGGCAGCCCCAGCGTTTT. The variable domain in full, with the rest retrieved from reference TRBV19 and TRBJ1-5, is DGGITQSPKYLFRKEGQNVTLSCEQNLNHDAMYWYRQDPGQGLRLIYYSQIVNDFQKGDIAEGYSVSREKKESFPLTVTSAQKNPTAFYLCASSIDRRQPQRFGDGTRLSIL.

This clonotype was observed a few times. V gene TRBV19 combines with J gene TRBJ1-5; possible D gene TRBD1, 6 bases. Germline CDR1 is LNHDA and CDR2 is SQIVND (reference sequence). The CDR3 is 13 residues long. Trimming cost V 5 bases and J 4 bases, with 9 bases left between them. The CDR3 spells CASSRDKNQPQHF. The CDR3 DNA reads as TGTGCCAGTAGTCGGGACAAAAATCAGCCCCAGCATTTT.

The chain joins TRBV7-2 to TRBJ2-5, with 7 bases lining up with TRBD2. CDR1 SGHTA and CDR2 FQGNSA come from the germline V gene. There are 13 residues in the CDR3. V was clipped by 6 bases and J by 7 bases; unmatched bases: 8. DNA for the CDR3: TGTGCCAGCAGAAGTGGGACTATAGGGACCCAGTACTTC. It encodes CASRSGTIGTQYF.

This clonotype appeared a few times. In DNA form, the CDR3 reads TGCAGTGCTAGATTCGACAGGGCCACTGAAGCTTTCTTT. This encodes CSARFDRATEAFF. The V call is TRBV20-1, the J call TRBJ1-1; 7 bases line up with TRBD1. Germline lookup yields CDR1 DFQATT and CDR2 SNEGSKA (reference sequence). This CDR3 has 13 residues. J was trimmed by 4 bases and V by 2 bases; bases with no gene match: 4.

The CDR3 region is CASSAHSGANVLTF. The DNA for the CDR3 is TGTGCCAGTAGCGCACATAGCGGGGCCAACGTCCTGACTTTC. This chain joins TRBV19 and TRBJ2-6, with D unclear. In germline, CDR1 is LNHDA, CDR2 SQIVND (reference sequence). V was trimmed by 6 bases and J by 4 bases, leaving 10 bases between them. The CDR3 extends over 14 amino acids.

The V and J genes are TRBV7-3 and TRBJ2-1, with 10 nucleotides matching TRBD1. Germline CDR1 reads SGHTA; CDR2 reads FQGTGA. V gave up 2 bases and J gave up 5 bases; unmatched junction bases: 3. CDR3 length: 15 amino acids. The CDR3 region has the DNA TGTGCCAGCAGCTTAGGGGGGACAGGGGACAATGAGCAGTTCTTC. Translation: CASSLGGTGDNEQFF.

The CDR3 reads CASSTLRTGVSPLHF. CDR3 sequence (DNA): TGTGCCAGCAGCACTCTTAGGACAGGGGTCTCACCCCTCCACTTT. V and J are TRBV2 and TRBJ1-6, with 9 nucleotides matching TRBD1. CDR3 length: 15 residues. Germline V gene sequence: CDR1 SNHLY, CDR2 FYNNEI. V gave up 6 bases and J gave up 10 bases; unmatched junction bases: 10. Supplemented by reference TRBV2 and TRBJ1-6, the full variable domain reads EPEVTQTPSHQVTQMGQEVILRCVPISNHLYFYWYRQILGQKVEFLVSFYNNEISEKSEIFDDQFSVERPDGSNFTLKIRSTKLEDSAMYFCASSTLRTGVSPLHFGNGTRLTVT.

This chain joins TRBV7-2 and TRBJ2-1; possible D gene TRBD1, 6 bases. Germline V gene sequence: CDR1 SGHTA, CDR2 FQGNSA. The CDR3 length is 13 residues. The V end lost 7 bases, the J end lost 9 bases, and 16 bases lay between the germline ends. CDR3 coding DNA: TGTGCCAGCACCCCAGGGGTTATAGGTGAGCAGTTCTTC. This sequence encodes CASTPGVIGEQFF. Variable domain in full (rest from reference TRBV7-2 and TRBJ2-1): GAGVSQSPSNKVTEKGKDVELRCDPISGHTALYWYRQSLGQGLEFLIYFQGNSAPDKSGLPSDRFSAERTGGSVSTLTIQRTQQEDSAVYLCASTPGVIGEQFFGPGTRLTVL.

The CDR3 DNA reads TGTGCCAGCAGCGGAATAGGGGATTACTCCTACGAGCAGTACTTC. It translates to CASSGIGDYSYEQYF. V is TRBV11-3 and J is TRBJ2-7; perhaps TRBD1 as D (5 bases). Per germline, CDR1 SGHNT and CDR2 YENEEA. Trimming left V 5 bases short and J 0 bases short, with 14 bases between. The CDR3 is made up of 15 amino acids.

The chain couples TRBV5-6 to TRBJ2-5, with D possibly matching TRBD1 (6 bases). Germline V lookup: CDR1 SGHDT, CDR2 YYEEEE. The CDR3 has 15 residues. V was trimmed by 4 bases and J by 1 base, leaving 14 bases between them. For the CDR3, the DNA is TGTGCCAGCAGCATCCCCGGGACATCCCAAGAGACCCAGTACTTC. This sequence encodes CASSIPGTSQETQYF.

The J gene is TRBJ1-1, the V gene TRBV12-3 or TRBV12-4; no definite D call. V lost 3 bases and J lost 5, with 16 bases in between. The length of the CDR3 is 15 residues. In DNA form, the CDR3 reads TGTGCCAGCAGTTTGACTCCCGGGAGAGCAACTGAAGCTTTCTTT. It specifies CASSLTPGRATEAFF.

V is TRBV5-4 and J is TRBJ2-5; 7 bases map to TRBD1. The germline gives CDR1 SGHNT, CDR2 YYREEE (reference sequence). The CDR3 is 14 amino acids. V gave up 4 bases and J gave up 4 bases; unmatched junction bases: 7. The CDR3 region has the DNA TGTGCCAGCAGCCATGTTGGGACAGCAGAGACCCAGTACTTC. It encodes CASSHVGTAETQYF.

This clonotype appeared a few times. The chain carries TRBV20-1 and TRBJ2-3; 8 nucleotides line up with TRBD1. The J segment lost 0 bases and the V segment lost 5 bases, leaving 1 base of the junction unmatched. Germline V gene sequence: CDR1 DFQATT, CDR2 SNEGSKA (reference sequence). CDR3 length: 13 residues. This chain's CDR3 is CSAGQGSTDTQYF. Written as DNA, the CDR3 is TGCAGTGCTGGACAGGGCAGCACAGATACGCAGTATTTT.